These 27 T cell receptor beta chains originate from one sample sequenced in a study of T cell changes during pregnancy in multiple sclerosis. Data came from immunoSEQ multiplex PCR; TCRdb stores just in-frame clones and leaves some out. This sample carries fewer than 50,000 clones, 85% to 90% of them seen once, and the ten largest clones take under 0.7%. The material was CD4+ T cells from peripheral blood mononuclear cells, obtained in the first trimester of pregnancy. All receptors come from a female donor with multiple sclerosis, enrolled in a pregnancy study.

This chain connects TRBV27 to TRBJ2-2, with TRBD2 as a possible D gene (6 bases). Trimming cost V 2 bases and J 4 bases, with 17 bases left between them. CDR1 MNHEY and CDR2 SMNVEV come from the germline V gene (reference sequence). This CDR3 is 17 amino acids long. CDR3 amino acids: CASSLLRRGLVTGELFF. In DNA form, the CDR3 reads TGTGCCAGCAGTTTACTCCGCCGGGGACTCGTCACCGGGGAGCTGTTTTTT.

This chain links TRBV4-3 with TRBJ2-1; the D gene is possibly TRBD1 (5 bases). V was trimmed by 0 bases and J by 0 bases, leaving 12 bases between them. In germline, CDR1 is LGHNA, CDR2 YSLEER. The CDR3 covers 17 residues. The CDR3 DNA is TGCGCCAGCAGCCAAGAATTGACAGTGAGCTCCTACAATGAGCAGTTCTTC. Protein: CASSQELTVSSYNEQFF.

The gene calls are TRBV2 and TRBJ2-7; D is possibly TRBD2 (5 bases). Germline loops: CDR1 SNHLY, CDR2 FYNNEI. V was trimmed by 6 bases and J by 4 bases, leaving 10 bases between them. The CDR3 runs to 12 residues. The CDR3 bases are TGTGCCAGCAGCGCAACGGGGTACGAGCAGTACTTC. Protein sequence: CASSATGYEQYF.

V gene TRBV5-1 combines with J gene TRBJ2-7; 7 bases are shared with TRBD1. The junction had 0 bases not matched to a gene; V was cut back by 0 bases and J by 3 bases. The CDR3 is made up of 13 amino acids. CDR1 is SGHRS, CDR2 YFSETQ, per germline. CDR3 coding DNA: TGCGCCAGCAGCTTGGACAGGGGCTACGAGCAGTACTTC. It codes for CASSLDRGYEQYF.

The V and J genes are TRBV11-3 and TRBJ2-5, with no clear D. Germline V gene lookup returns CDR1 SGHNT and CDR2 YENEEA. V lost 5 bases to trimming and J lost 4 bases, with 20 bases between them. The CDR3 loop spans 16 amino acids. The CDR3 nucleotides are TGTGCCAGCAGCGCTCTTACACTCCAGGCCGGAGAGACCCAGTACTTC. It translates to CASSALTLQAGETQYF.

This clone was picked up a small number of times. CDR3 in amino acids: CASSTRGRTNTEAFF. The CDR3, as DNA: TGCGCCAGCAGCACCAGGGGGCGCACGAACACTGAAGCTTTCTTT. V gene TRBV5-1 combines with J gene TRBJ1-1; 8 nucleotides match TRBD1. V lost 4 bases to trimming and J lost 1 base; unmatched junction nucleotides: 6. Germline CDR1 and CDR2: SGHRS and YFSETQ. The CDR3 contains 15 residues.

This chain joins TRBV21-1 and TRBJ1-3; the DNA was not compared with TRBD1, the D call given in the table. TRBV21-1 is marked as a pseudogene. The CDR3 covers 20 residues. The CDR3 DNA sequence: TGTGCCAGCAGCAAAGTTTCCCGGGACAGGGGAGGGGGGTCTGGAAACACCATATATTTT. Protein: CASSKVSRDRGGGSGNTIYF.

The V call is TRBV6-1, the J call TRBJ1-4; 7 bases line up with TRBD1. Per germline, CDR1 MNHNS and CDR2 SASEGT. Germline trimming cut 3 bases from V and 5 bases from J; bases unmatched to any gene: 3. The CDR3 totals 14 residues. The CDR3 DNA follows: TGTGCCAGCAGTGATCGCAGGGGGAATGAAAAACTGTTTTTT. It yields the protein CASSDRRGNEKLFF.

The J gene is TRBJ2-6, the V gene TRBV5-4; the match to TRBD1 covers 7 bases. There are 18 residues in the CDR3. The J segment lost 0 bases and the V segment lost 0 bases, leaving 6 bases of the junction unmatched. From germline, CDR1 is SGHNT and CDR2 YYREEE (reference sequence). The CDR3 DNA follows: TGTGCCAGCAGCTTGGGACAGGGAGTTCTCTCTGGGGCCAACGTCCTGACTTTC. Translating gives CASSLGQGVLSGANVLTF.

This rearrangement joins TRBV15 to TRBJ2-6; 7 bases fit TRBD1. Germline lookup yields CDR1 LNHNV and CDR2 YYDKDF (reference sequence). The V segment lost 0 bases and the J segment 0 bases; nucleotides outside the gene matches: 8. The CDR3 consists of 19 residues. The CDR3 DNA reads TGTGCCACCAGCAGAGACCCCCGGACAGGTTCCTCTGGGGCCAACGTCCTGACTTTC. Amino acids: CATSRDPRTGSSGANVLTF.

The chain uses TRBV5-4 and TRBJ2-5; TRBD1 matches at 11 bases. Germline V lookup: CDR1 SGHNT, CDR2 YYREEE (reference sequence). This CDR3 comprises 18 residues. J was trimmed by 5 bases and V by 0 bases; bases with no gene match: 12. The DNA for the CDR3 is TGTGCCAGCAGCTTGGGAGGGGGACAGGGGGTTAAGAGGGAGACCCAGTACTTC. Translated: CASSLGGGQGVKRETQYF.

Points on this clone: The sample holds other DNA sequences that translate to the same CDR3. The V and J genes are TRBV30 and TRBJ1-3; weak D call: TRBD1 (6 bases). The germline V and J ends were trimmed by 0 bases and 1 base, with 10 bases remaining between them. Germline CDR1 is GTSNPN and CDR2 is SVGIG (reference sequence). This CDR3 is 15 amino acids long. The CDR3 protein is CAWSVQGGSGNTIYF. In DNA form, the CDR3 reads TGTGCCTGGAGTGTACAAGGGGGTTCTGGAAACACCATATATTTT.

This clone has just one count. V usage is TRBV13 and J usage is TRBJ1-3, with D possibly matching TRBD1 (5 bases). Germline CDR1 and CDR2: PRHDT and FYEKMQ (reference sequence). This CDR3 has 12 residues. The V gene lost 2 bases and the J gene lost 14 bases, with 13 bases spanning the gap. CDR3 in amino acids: CASSLNQGTVYF. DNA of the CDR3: TGTGCCAGCAGCTTAAATCAGGGTACGGTATATTTT.

For the CDR3, the DNA is TGTGCCAGCAGTTACAGAGGGGGTAACACTGAAGCTTTCTTT. This codes for CASSYRGGNTEAFF. The V call is TRBV6-5, the J call TRBJ1-1; D possibly corresponds to TRBD1 (6 bases). Trimming pared 2 bases from V and 2 bases from J, leaving 9 bases between. This CDR3 comprises 14 residues. Germline V gives CDR1 MNHEY, CDR2 SVGAGI.

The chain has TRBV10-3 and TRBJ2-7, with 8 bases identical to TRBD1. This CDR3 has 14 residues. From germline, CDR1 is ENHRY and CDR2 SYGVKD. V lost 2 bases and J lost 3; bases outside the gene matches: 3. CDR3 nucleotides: TGTGCCATCAGTGAGGGGACAGGTAGCTACGAGCAGTACTTC. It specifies CAISEGTGSYEQYF.

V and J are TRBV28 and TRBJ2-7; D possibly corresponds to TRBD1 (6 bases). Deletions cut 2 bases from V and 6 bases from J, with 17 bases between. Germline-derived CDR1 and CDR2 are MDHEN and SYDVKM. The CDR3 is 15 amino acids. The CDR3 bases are TGTGCCAGCAGTTTAGAAGTAGGGGGAACGGGCGAGCAGTACTTC. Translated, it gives CASSLEVGGTGEQYF. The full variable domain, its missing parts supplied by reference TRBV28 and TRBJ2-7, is DVKVTQSSRYLVKRTGEKVFLECVQDMDHENMFWYRQDPGLGLRLIYFSYDVKMKEKGDIPEGYSVSREKKERFSLILESASTNQTSMYLCASSLEVGGTGEQYFGPGTRLTVT.

Here the CDR3 reads CASRSTGGTFEQYF. The CDR3 nucleotides read TGTGCCAGCAGGTCGACAGGGGGCACATTCGAGCAGTACTTC. V gene TRBV7-2 combines with J gene TRBJ2-7; 10 bases align to TRBD1. Germline assignment: CDR1 SGHTA and CDR2 FQGNSA. The CDR3 covers 14 residues. With 6 bases clipped from V and 6 bases from J, the junction kept 8 bases outside the gene matches.

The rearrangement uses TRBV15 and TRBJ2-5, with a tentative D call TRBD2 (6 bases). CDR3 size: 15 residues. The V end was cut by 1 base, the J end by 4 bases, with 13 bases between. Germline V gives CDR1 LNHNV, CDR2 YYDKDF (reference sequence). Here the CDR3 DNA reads TGTGCCACCAGCAGAGGGTCTAACGGGGGAGAGACCCAGTACTTC. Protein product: CATSRGSNGGETQYF.

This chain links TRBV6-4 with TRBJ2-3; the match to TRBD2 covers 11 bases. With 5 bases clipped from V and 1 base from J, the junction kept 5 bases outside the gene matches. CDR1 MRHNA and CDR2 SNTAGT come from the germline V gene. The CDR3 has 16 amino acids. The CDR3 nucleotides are TGTGCCAGCAGTCCTTTAGCGGGAGGGGGCACAGATACGCAGTATTTT. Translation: CASSPLAGGGTDTQYF.

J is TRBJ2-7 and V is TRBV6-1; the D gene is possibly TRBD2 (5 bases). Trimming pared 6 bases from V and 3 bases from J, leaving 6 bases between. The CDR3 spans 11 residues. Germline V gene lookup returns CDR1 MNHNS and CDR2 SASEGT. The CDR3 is CASRRDYEQYF. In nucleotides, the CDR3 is TGTGCCAGCAGGAGGGACTACGAGCAGTACTTC.

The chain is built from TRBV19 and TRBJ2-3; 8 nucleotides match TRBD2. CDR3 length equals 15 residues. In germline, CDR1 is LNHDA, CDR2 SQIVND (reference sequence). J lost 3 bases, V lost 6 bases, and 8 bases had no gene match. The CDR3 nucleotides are TGTGCCAGTAGCCATCGGGGGGGAATTACAGATACGCAGTATTTT. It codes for CASSHRGGITDTQYF.

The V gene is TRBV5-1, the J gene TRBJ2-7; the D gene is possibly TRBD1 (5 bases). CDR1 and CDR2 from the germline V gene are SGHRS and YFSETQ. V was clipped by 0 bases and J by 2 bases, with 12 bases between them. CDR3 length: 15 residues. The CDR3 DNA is TGCGCCAGCAGCTTGGCAAGGGGTCGCCCCTACGAGCAGTACTTC. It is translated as CASSLARGRPYEQYF.

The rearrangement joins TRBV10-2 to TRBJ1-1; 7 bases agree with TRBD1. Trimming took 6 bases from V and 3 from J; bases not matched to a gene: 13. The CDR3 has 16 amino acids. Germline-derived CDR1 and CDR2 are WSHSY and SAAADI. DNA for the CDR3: TGCGCCAGCAGACCCCCCCGCGGACAGGCGGACACTGAAGCTTTCTTT. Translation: CASRPPRGQADTEAFF.

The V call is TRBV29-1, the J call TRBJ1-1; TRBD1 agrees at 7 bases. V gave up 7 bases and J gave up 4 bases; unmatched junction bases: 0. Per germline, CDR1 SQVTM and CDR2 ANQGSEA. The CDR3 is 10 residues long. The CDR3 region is CSAGGTEAFF. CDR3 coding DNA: TGCAGCGCAGGGGGCACTGAAGCTTTCTTT.

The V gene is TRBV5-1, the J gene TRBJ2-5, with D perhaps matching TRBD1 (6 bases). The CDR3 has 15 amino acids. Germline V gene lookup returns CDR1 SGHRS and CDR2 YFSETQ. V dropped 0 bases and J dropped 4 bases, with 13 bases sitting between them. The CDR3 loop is CASSLVQGTGETQYF. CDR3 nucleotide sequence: TGCGCCAGCAGCTTGGTCCAGGGGACGGGAGAGACCCAGTACTTC.

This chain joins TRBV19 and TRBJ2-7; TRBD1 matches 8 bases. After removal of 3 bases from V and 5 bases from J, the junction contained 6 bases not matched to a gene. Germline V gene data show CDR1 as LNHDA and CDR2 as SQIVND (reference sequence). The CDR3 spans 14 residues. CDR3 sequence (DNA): TGTGCCAGTAGTATCCCAGGGGGCCTAAACGAGCAGTACTTC. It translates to CASSIPGGLNEQYF.

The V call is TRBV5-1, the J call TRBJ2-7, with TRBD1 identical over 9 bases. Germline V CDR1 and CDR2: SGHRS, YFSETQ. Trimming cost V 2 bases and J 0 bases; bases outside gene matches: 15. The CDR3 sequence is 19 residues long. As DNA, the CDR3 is TGCGCCAGCAGCTTAGGTTCGGGACAGGGAAGGGGTAGCTCCTACGAGCAGTACTTC. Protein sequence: CASSLGSGQGRGSSYEQYF. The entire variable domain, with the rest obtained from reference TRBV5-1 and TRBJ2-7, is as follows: KAGVTQTPRYLIKTRGQQVTLSCSPISGHRSVSWYQQTPGQGLQFLFEYFSETQRNKGNFPGRFSGRQFSNSRSEMNVSTLELGDSALYLCASSLGSGQGRGSSYEQYFGPGTRLTVT.